Sequencing of this T cell receptor (beta chain) was carried out in a study of cytomegalovirus exposure and HLA in healthy donors. The length of the CDR3 is 16 residues. Per germline, CDR1 SGHNT and CDR2 YYREEE (reference sequence). The V end lost 2 bases, the J end lost 0 bases, and 12 bases lay between the germline ends. With 60 Vbeta and 13 Jbeta primers, the PCR was carried out. Profiled with immunoSEQ multiplex PCR; TCRdb holds only in-frame clones, not every one. Here the sample spans 140,000 to 150,000 clones, nearly 10% being singletons. This clone showed up just a few times. Sequencing was carried out using PBMCs. The chain combines TRBV5-4 with TRBJ2-1, with D maybe TRBD2 (6 bases). This sequence was found in a man in his forties or fifties in good health and CMV-seronegative. CDR3 nucleotides: TGTGCCAGCAGCTTCCGCCGGGGGAGCTCCTACAATGAGCAGTTCTTC. Encoded protein: CASSFRRGSSYNEQFF.